The clone carrying this T cell receptor (beta chain) appeared many times. Its antigen is undetermined. TCRdb re-derived calls from the reads in MiXCR, one entry per CDR3 protein. The sample yields about 830,000 distinct CDR3 sequences, 30% to 35% seen once. This sample was included in a study of T cell repertoires in cytomegalovirus infection. For the study at large: HLA-B-restricted CMV epitopes that are well studied, plus recently identified HLA-C-restricted ones, were used by the study. Through public TCR beta signatures, both CMV infection and matching HLA type were indicated. General study findings and limits: Cumulative public TCR beta family frequency identified carriers of CMV plus the relevant HLA. The ex vivo response showed dominance by HLA-C-restricted CMV-specific TCR beta clonotypes.

The V end lost 0 bases, the J end lost 3 bases, and 9 bases lay between the germline ends. CDR1 is SGDLS, CDR2 YYNGEE, per germline. The CDR3 runs 14 residues. The chain carries TRBV9 and TRBJ2-5; D may correspond to TRBD1 or TRBD2 (5 bases each). The sequencing here drew on cultured CD8+ T cells from PBMCs, taken from culture after CMV antigen stimulation. The sequence derives from a human donor in good health (CMV status not recorded). Some clones in this sample may be carry-over from other donors' samples. CDR3 in DNA: TGTGCCAGCAGCGTAGGCTGGGACGAAGAGACCCAGTACTTC. Residues: CASSVGWDEETQYF.